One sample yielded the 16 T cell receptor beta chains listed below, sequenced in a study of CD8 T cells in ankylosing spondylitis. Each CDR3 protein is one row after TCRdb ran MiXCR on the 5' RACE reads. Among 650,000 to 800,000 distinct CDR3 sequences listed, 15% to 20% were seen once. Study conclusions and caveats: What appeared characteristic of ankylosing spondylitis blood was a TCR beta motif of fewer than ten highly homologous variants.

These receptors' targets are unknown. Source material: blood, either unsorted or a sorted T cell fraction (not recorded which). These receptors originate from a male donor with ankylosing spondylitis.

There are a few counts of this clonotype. This CDR3 is CASSGGQGVSTDTQYF. CDR3 nucleotide sequence: TGTGCCAGCAGCGGAGGACAGGGGGTGAGCACAGATACGCAGTATTTT. The V and J genes are TRBV9 and TRBJ2-3, with 10 bases fitting TRBD1. Germline CDR1 reads SGDLS; CDR2 reads YYNGEE. J lost 0 bases, V lost 3 bases, and 4 bases had no gene match. The CDR3 contains 16 residues.

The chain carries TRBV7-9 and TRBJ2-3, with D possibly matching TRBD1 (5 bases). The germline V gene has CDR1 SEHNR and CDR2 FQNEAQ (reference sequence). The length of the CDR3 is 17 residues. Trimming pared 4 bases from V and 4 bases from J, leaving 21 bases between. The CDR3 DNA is TGTGCCAGCAGCTCAACAGGCTCCGCTCCCGGCCCAGATACGCAGTATTTT. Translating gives CASSSTGSAPGPDTQYF.

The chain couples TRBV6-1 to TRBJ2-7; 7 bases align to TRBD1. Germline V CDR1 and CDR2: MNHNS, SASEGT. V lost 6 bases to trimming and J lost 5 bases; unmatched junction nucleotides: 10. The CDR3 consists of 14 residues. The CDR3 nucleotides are TGTGCCAGCAGGAGGACAGGTTTTACCCACGAGCAGTACTTC. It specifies CASRRTGFTHEQYF.

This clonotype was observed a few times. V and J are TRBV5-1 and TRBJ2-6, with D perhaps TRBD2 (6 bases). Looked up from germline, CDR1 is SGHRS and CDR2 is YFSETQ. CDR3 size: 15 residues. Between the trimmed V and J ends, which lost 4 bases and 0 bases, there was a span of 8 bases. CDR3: CASSGGNSGANVLTF. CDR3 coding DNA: TGCGCCAGCAGCGGCGGGAACTCTGGGGCCAACGTCCTGACTTTC. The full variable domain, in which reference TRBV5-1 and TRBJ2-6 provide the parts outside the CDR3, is KAGVTQTPRYLIKTRGQQVTLSCSPISGHRSVSWYQQTPGQGLQFLFEYFSETQRNKGNFPGRFSGRQFSNSRSEMNVSTLELGDSALYLCASSGGNSGANVLTFGAGSRLTVL.

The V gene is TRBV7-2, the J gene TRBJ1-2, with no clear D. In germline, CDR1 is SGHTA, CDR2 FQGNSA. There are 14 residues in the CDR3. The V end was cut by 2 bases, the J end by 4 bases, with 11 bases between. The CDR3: CASSLYWDTYGYTF. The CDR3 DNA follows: TGTGCCAGCAGCTTATACTGGGATACCTATGGCTACACCTTC.

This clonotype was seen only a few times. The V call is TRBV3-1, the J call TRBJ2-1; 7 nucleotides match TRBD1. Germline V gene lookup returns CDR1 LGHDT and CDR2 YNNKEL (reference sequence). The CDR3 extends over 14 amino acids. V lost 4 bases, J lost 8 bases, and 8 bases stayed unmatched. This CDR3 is CASSPPSQGYEQFF. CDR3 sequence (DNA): TGTGCCAGCAGCCCCCCCTCACAGGGGTATGAGCAGTTCTTC.

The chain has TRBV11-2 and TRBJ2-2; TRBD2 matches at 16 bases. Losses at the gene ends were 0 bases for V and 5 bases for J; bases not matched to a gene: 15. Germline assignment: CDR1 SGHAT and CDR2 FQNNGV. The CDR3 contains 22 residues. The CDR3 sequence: CASSLEPFPGLAGGLRTGELFF. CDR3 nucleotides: TGTGCCAGCAGCTTAGAGCCCTTCCCGGGACTAGCGGGGGGGCTTCGTACCGGGGAGCTGTTTTTT.

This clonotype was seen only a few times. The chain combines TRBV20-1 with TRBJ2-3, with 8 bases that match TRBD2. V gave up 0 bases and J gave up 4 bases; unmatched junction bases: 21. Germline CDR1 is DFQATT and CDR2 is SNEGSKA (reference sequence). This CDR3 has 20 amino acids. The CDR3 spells CSAREAGVIGGKDKPDTQYF. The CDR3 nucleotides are TGCAGTGCTAGAGAAGCGGGAGTAATTGGTGGAAAGGATAAGCCAGATACGCAGTATTTT.

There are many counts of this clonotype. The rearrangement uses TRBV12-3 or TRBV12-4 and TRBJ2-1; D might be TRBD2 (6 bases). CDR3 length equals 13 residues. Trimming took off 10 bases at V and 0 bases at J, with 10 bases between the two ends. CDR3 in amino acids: CAIRLDSYNEQFF. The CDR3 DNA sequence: TGTGCCATCCGACTAGACTCCTACAATGAGCAGTTCTTC.

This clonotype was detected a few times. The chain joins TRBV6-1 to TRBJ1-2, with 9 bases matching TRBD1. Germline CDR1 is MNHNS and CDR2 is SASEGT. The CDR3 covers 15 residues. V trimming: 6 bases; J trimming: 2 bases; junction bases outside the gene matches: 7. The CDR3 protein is CASRLEQGANYGYTF. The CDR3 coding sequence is TGTGCCAGCAGATTGGAACAGGGGGCAAACTATGGCTACACCTTC.

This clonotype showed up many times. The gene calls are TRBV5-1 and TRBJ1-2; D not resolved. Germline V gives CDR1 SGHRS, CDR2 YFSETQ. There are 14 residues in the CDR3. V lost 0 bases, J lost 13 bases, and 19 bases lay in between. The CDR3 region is CASSLGSGILSITF. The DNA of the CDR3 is TGCGCCAGCAGCTTGGGCTCAGGAATACTATCGATCACCTTC.

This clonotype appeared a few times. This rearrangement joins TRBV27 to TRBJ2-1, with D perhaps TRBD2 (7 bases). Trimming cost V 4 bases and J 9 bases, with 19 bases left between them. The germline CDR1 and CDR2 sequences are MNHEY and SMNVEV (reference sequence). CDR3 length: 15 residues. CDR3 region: CASSSLGGVWGEQFF. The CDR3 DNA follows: TGTGCCAGCAGTTCGCTAGGGGGGGTATGGGGTGAGCAGTTCTTC.

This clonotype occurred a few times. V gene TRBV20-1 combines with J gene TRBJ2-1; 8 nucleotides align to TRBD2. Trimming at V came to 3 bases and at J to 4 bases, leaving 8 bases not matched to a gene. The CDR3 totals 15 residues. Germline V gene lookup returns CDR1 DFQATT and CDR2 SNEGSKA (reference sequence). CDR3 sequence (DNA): TGCAGTGCTAGTGCGGGGGGACCTTGGTACAATGAGCAGTTCTTC. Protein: CSASAGGPWYNEQFF.

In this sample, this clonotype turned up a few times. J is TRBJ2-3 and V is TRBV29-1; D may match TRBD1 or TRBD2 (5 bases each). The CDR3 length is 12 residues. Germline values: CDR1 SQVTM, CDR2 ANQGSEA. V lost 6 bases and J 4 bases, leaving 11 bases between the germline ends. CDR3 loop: CSVRLGADTQYF. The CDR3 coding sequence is TGCAGCGTACGATTGGGGGCAGATACGCAGTATTTT.

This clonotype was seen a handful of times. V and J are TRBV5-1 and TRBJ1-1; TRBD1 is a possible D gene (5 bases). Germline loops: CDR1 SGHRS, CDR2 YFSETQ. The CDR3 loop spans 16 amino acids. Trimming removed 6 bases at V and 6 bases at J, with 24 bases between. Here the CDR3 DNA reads TGCGCCAGCACCCCCGCGGGCAGGGACGTCGACCCTGAAGCTTTCTTT. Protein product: CASTPAGRDVDPEAFF.

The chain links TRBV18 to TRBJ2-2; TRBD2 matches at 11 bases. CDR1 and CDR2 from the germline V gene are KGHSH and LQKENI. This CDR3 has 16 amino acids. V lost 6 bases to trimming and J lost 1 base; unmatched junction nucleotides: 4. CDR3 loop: CASSPTSGRNTGELFF. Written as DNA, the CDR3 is TGTGCCAGCTCGCCAACTAGCGGGAGGAACACCGGGGAGCTGTTTTTT.